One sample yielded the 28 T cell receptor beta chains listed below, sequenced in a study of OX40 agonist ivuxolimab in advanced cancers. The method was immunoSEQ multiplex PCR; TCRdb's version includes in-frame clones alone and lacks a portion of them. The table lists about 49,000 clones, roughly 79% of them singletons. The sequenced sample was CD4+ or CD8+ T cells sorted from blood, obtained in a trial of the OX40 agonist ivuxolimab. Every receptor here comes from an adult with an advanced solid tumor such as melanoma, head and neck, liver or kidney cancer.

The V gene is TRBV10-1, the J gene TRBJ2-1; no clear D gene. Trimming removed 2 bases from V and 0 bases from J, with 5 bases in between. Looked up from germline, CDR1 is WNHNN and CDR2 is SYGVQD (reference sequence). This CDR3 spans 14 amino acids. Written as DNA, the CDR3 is TGCGCCAGCAGTGAGGTAGACTCCTACAATGAGCAGTTCTTC. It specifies CASSEVDSYNEQFF.

CDR3 sequence (DNA): TGTGCCAGCCGGGAGCGGGAGGTCTCGGAGACCCAGTACTTC. This codes for CASREREVSETQYF. The rearrangement joins TRBV6-6 to TRBJ2-5; 9 bases are shared with TRBD2. The germline gives CDR1 MNHNY, CDR2 SVGAGI (reference sequence). This CDR3 comprises 14 residues. With 8 bases clipped from V and 5 bases from J, the junction kept 9 bases outside the gene matches.

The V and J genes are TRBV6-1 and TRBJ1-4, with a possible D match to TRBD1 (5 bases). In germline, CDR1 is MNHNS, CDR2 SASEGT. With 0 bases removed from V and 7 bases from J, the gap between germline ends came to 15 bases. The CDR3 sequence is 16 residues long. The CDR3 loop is CASSEALGGSAEKLFF. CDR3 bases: TGTGCCAGCAGTGAAGCGCTGGGGGGGTCGGCTGAAAAACTGTTTTTT.

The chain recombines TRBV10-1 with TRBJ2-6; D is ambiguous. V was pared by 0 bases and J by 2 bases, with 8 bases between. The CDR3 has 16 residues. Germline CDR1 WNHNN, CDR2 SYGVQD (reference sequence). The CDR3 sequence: CASSESSFPGANVLTF. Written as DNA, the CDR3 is TGCGCCAGCAGTGAGTCGAGTTTCCCTGGGGCCAACGTCCTGACTTTC.

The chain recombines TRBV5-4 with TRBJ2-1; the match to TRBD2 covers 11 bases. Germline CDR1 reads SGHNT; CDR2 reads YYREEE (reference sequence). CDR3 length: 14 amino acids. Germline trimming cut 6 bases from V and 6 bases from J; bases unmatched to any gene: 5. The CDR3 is CASTLTSGSNEQFF. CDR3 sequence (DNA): TGTGCCAGCACCCTCACTAGCGGGAGCAATGAGCAGTTCTTC.

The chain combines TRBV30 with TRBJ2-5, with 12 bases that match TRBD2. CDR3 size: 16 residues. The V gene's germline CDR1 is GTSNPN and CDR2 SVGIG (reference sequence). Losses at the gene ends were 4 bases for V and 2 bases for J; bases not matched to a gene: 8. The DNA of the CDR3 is TGTGCCTGGACGGCATCCGGACTAGCGGGGCAAGAGACCCAGTACTTC. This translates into CAWTASGLAGQETQYF.

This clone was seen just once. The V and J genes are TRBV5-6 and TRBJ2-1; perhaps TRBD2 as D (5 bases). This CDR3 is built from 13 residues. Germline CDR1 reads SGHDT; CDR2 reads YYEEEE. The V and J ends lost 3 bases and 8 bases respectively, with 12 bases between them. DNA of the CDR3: TGTGCCAGCAGCTCCGCGAGGGCCGATGAGCAGTTCTTC. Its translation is CASSSARADEQFF.

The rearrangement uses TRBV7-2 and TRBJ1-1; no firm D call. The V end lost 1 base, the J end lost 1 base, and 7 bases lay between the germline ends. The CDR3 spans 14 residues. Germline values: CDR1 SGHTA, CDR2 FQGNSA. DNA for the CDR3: TGTGCCAGCAGCTTAGAGTATAGGAACACTGAAGCTTTCTTT. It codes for CASSLEYRNTEAFF.

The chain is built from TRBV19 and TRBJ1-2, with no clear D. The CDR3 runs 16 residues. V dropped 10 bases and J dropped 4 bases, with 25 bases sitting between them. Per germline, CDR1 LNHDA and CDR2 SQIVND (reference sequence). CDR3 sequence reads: CATSHKYPYPFYGYTF. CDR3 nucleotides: TGTGCCACCTCCCACAAATATCCCTACCCCTTCTATGGCTACACCTTC.

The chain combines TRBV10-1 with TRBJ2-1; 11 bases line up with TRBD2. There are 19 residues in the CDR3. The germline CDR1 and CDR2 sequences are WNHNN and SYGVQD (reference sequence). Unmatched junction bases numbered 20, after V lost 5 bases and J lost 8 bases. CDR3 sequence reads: CASSLIPVGLAGGSDEQFF. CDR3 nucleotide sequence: TGCGCCAGCAGTCTAATCCCGGTGGGGCTAGCGGGAGGATCCGATGAGCAGTTCTTC.

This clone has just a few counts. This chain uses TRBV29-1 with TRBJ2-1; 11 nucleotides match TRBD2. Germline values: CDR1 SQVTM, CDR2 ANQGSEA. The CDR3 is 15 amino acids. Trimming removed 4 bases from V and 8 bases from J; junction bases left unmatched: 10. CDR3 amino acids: CSVAGLAGGTDEQFF. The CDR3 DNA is TGCAGCGTTGCAGGGCTAGCGGGAGGTACCGATGAGCAGTTCTTC.

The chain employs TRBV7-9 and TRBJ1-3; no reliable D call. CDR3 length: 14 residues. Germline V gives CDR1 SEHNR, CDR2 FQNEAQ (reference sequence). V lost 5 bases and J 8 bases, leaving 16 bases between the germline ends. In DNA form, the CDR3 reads TGTGCCAGCAGCCCTCCTTCTGAGGTCTACACCATATATTTT. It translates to CASSPPSEVYTIYF.

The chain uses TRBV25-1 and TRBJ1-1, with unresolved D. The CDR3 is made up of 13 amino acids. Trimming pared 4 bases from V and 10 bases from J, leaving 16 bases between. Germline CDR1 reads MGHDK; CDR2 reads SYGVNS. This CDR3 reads CASSATPVARAFF. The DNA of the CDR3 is TGTGCCAGCAGTGCCACCCCGGTCGCGAGAGCTTTCTTT.

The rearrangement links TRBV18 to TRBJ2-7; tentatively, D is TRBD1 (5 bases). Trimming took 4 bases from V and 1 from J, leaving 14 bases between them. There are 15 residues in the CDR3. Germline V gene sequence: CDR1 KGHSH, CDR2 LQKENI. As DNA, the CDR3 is TGTGCCAGCTCACAAAGTAACAGGCAGTCCTACGAGCAGTACTTC. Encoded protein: CASSQSNRQSYEQYF. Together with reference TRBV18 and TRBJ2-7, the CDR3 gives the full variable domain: NAGVMQNPRHLVRRRGQEARLRCSPMKGHSHVYWYRQLPEEGLKFMVYLQKENIIDESGMPKERFSAEFPKEGPSILRIQQVVRGDSAAYFCASSQSNRQSYEQYFGPGTRLTVT.

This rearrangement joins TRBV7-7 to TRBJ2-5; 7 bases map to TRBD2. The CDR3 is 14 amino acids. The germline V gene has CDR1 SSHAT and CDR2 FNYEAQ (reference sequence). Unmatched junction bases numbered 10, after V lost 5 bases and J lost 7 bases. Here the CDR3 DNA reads TGTGCCAGCAGCCCGCGGGGGTCCGGCGGGACCCAGTACTTC. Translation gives CASSPRGSGGTQYF. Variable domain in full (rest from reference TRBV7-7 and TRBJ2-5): GAGVSQSPRYKVTKRGQDVTLRCDPISSHATLYWYQQALGQGPEFLTYFNYEAQPDKSGLPSDRFSAERPEGSISTLTIQRTEQRDSAMYRCASSPRGSGGTQYFGPGTRLLVL.

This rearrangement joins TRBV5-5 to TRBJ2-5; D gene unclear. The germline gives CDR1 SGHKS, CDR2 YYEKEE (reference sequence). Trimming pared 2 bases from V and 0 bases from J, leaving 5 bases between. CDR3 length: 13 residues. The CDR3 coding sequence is TGTGCCAGCAGCTTTGAGTACCAAGAGACCCAGTACTTC. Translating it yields CASSFEYQETQYF.

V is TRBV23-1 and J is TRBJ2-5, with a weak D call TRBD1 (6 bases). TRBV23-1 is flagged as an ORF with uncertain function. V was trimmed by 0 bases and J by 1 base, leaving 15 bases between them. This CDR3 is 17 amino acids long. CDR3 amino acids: CASSQSVGQLGQETQYF. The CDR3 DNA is TGCGCCAGCAGTCAATCCGTAGGACAGTTGGGCCAAGAGACCCAGTACTTC.

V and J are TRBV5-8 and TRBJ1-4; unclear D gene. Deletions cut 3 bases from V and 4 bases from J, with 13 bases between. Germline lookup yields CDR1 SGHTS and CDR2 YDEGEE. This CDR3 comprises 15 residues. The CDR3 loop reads CASSSAGLGNEKLFF. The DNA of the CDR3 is TGTGCCAGCAGCTCGGCCGGTCTCGGTAATGAAAAACTGTTTTTT.

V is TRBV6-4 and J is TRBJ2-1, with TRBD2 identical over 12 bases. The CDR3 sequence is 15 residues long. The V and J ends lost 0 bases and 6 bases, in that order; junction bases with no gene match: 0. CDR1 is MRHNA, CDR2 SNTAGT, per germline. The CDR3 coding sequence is TGTGCCAGCAGTGACTCGACTAGCGGGAGCAATGAGCAGTTCTTC. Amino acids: CASSDSTSGSNEQFF.

The CDR3 loop is CASSQGQNYEQYF. The CDR3 bases are TGTGCCAGCAGCCAGGGACAGAACTACGAGCAGTACTTC. The gene calls are TRBV11-3 and TRBJ2-7; 7 nucleotides align to TRBD1. Per germline, CDR1 SGHNT and CDR2 YENEEA. V trimming: 5 bases; J trimming: 3 bases; junction bases outside the gene matches: 4. This CDR3 is built from 13 residues.

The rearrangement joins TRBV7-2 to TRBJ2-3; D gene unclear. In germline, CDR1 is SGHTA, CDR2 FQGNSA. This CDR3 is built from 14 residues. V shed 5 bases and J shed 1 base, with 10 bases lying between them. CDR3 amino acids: CASSPYEGTDTQYF. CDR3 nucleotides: TGTGCCAGCAGCCCCTATGAGGGCACAGATACGCAGTATTTT. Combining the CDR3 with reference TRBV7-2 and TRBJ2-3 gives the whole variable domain GAGVSQSPSNKVTEKGKDVELRCDPISGHTALYWYRQSLGQGLEFLIYFQGNSAPDKSGLPSDRFSAERTGGSVSTLTIQRTQQEDSAVYLCASSPYEGTDTQYFGPGTRLTVL.

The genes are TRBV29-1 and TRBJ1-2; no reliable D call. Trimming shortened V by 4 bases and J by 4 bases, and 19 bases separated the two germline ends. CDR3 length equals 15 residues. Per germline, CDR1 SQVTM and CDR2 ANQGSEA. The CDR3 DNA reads TGCAGCGTTGGAGGCGGAGGAAGAAGGGCCTATGGCTACACCTTC. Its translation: CSVGGGGRRAYGYTF.

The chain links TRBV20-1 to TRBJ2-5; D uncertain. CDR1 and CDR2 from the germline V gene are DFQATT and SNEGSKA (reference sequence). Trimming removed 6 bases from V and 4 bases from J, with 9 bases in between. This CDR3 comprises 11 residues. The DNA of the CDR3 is TGCAGTGCCCCAAACCCAGAGACCCAGTACTTC. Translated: CSAPNPETQYF.

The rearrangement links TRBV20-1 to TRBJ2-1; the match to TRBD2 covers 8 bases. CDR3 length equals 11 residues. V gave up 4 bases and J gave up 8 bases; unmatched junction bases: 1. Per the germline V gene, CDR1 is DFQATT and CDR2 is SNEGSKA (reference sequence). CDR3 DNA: TGCAGTGCTATTAGCGGGGATGAGCAGTTCTTC. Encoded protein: CSAISGDEQFF.

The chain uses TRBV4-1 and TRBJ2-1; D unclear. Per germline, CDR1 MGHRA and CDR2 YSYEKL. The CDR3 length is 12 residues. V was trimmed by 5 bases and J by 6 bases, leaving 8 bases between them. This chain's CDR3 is CASSSITNEQFF. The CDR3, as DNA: TGCGCCAGCAGCAGTATCACCAATGAGCAGTTCTTC.

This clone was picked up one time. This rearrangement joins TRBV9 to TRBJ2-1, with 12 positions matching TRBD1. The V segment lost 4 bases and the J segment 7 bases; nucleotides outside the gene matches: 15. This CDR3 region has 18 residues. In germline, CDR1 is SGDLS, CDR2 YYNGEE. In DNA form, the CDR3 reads TGTGCCAGCAGCCCCAGGTGGGGGGGACAGGGGGCTGAAAATGAGCAGTTCTTC. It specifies CASSPRWGGQGAENEQFF.

The CDR3 is CASSLGLAASTDTQYF. CDR3 DNA: TGTGCCAGCAGCTTAGGACTAGCGGCTTCCACAGATACGCAGTATTTT. V usage is TRBV11-3 and J usage is TRBJ2-3; 9 nucleotides align to TRBD2. V dropped 1 base and J dropped 2; count of bases not matched to a gene: 4. This CDR3 comprises 16 residues. Germline V lookup: CDR1 SGHNT, CDR2 YENEEA.

This chain's CDR3 is CASSQRPSQGGQPQHF. The CDR3 region has the DNA TGTGCCAGCAGCCAGAGGCCAAGCCAGGGCGGTCAGCCCCAGCATTTT. The chain couples TRBV4-2 to TRBJ1-5; perhaps TRBD1 as D (5 bases). Germline V lookup: CDR1 LGHNA, CDR2 YNFKEQ. V was clipped by 3 bases and J by 6 bases, with 18 bases between them. The CDR3 covers 16 residues.